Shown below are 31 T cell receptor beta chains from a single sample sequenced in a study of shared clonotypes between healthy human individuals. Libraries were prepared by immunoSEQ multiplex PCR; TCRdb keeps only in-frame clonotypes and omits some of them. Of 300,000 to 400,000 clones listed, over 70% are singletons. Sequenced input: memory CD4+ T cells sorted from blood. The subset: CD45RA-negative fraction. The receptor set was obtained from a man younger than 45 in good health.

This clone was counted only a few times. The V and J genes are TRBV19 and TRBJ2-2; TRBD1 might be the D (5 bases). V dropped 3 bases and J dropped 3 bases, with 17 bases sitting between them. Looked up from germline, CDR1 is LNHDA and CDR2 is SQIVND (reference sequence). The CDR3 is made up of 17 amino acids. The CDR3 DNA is TGTGCCAGTAGTATTTTAGGCAGGGTCGGGTACACCGGGGAGCTGTTTTTT. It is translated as CASSILGRVGYTGELFF.

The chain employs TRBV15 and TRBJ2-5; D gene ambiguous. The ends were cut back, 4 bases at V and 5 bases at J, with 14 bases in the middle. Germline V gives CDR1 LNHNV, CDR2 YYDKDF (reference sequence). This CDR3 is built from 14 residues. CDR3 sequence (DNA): TGTGCCACCAGCAAAGGTGGGCCTGAGGAGACCCAGTACTTC. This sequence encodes CATSKGGPEETQYF.

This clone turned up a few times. CDR3 protein: CASSPEARPSTDTQYF. Written as DNA, the CDR3 is TGTGCCAGCAGTCCTGAGGCTCGCCCTAGCACAGATACGCAGTATTTT. The chain links TRBV11-2 to TRBJ2-3; no definite D call. The germline CDR1 and CDR2 sequences are SGHAT and FQNNGV. V was clipped by 6 bases and J by 0 bases, with 16 bases between them. The CDR3 length is 16 residues. Using reference TRBV11-2 and TRBJ2-3 for the parts outside the CDR3, the full variable domain is EAGVAQSPRYKIIEKRQSVAFWCNPISGHATLYWYQQILGQGPKLLIQFQNNGVVDDSQLPKDRFSAERLKGVDSTLKIQPAKLEDSAVYLCASSPEARPSTDTQYFGPGTRLTVL.

CDR3 DNA sequence: TGTGCCAGCAGTGAAGTTAGCTTCGGTGCTAATGAAAAACTGTTTTTT. This encodes CASSEVSFGANEKLFF. The genes are TRBV25-1 and TRBJ1-4; no clear D gene. The CDR3 runs 16 residues. CDR1 is MGHDK and CDR2 is SYGVNS in the germline V gene. The V end lost 2 bases, the J end lost 3 bases, and 13 bases lay between the germline ends.

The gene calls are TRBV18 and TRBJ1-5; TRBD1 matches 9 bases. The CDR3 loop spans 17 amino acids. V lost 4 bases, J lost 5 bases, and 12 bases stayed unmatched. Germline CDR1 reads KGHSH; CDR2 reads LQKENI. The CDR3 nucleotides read TGTGCCAGCTCACAAATAGGGACAGGGAAGAGCGATCAGCCCCAGCATTTT. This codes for CASSQIGTGKSDQPQHF.

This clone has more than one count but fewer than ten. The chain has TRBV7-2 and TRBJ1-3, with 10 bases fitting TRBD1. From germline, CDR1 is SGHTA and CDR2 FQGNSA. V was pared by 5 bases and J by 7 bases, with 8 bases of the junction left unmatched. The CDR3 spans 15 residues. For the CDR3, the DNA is TGTGCCAGCAGCCGGGACAGGGGAGGGGCCAACACCATATATTTT. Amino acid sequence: CASSRDRGGANTIYF. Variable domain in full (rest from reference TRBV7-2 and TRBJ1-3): GAGVSQSPSNKVTEKGKDVELRCDPISGHTALYWYRQSLGQGLEFLIYFQGNSAPDKSGLPSDRFSAERTGGSVSTLTIQRTQQEDSAVYLCASSRDRGGANTIYFGEGSWLTVV.

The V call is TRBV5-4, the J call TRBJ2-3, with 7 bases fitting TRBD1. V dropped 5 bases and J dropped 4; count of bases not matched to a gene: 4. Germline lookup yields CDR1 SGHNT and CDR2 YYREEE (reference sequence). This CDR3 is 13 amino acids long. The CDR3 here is CASSQTGADTQYF. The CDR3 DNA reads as TGTGCCAGCAGTCAAACAGGGGCAGATACGCAGTATTTT.

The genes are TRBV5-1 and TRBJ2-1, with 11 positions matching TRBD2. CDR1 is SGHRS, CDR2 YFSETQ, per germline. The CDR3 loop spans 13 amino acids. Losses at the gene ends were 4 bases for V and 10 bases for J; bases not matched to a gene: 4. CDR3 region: CASSMGLAEEQFF. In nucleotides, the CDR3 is TGCGCCAGCAGCATGGGACTAGCGGAGGAGCAGTTCTTC.

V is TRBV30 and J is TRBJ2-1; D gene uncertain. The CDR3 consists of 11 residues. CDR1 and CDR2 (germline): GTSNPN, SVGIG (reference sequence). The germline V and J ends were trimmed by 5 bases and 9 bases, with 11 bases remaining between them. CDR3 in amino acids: CAWEQYGEQFF. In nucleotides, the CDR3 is TGTGCCTGGGAACAGTACGGTGAGCAGTTCTTC.

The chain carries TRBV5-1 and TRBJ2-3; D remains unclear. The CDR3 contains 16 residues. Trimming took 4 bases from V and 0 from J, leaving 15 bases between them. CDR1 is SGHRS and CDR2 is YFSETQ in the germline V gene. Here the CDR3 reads CASSVLGSSSTDTQYF. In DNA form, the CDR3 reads TGCGCCAGCAGCGTGCTAGGTAGCTCTAGCACAGATACGCAGTATTTT.

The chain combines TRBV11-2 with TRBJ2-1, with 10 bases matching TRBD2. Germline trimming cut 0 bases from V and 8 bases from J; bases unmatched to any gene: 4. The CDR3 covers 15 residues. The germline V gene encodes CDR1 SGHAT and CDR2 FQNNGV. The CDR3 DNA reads TGTGCCAGCAGCTTAGATGCTAGCGGGAGTTATGAGCAGTTCTTC. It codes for CASSLDASGSYEQFF.

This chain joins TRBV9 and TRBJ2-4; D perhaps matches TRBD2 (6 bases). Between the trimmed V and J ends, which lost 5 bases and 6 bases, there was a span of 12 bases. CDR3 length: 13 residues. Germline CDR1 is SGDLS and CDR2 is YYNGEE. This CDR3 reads CASSPSVGNIQYF. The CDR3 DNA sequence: TGTGCCAGCAGTCCTAGCGTTGGAAACATTCAGTACTTC.

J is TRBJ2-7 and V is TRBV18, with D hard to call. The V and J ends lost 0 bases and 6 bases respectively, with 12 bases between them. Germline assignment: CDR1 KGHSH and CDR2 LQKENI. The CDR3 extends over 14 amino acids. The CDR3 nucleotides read TGTGCCAGCTCACCACCGGTTGTGGGCGGCGAGCAGTACTTC. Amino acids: CASSPPVVGGEQYF.

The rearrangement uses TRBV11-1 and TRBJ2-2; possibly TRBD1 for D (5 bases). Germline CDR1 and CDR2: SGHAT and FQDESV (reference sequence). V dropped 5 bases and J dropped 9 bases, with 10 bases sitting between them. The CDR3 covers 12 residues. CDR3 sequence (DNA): TGTGCCAGCAGCCCTGACAGTCGGGAGCTGTTTTTT. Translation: CASSPDSRELFF.

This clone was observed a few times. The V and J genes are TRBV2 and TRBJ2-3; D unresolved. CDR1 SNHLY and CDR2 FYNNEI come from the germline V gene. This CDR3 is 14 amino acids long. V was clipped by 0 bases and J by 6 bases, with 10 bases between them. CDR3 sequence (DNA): TGTGCCAGCAGTGAAGCCACGGTGAGGGATACGCAGTATTTT. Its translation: CASSEATVRDTQYF.

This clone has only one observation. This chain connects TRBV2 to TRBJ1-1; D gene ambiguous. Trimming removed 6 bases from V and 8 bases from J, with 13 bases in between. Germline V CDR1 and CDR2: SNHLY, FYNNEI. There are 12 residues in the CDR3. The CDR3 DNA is TGTGCCAGCAGGACCGGTGGACCCGAAGCTTTCTTT. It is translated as CASRTGGPEAFF.

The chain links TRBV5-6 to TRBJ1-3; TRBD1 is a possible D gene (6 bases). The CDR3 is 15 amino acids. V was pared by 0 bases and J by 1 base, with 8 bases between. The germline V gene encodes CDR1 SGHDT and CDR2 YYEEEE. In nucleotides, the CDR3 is TGTGCCAGCAGCTTGGAGGGGGTTTCTGGAAACACCATATATTTT. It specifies CASSLEGVSGNTIYF.

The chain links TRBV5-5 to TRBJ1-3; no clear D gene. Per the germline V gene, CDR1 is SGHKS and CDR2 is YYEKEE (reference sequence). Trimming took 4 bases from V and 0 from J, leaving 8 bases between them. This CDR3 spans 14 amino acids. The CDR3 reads CASSRESSGNTIYF. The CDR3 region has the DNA TGTGCCAGCAGCCGCGAGTCCTCTGGAAACACCATATATTTT.

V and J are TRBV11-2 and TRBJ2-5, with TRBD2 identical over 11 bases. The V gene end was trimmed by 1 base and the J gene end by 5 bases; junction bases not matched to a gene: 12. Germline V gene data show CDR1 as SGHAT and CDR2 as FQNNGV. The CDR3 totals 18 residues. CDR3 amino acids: CASSLALAGGHVGETQYF. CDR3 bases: TGTGCCAGCAGCTTAGCATTAGCGGGAGGGCATGTAGGGGAGACCCAGTACTTC.

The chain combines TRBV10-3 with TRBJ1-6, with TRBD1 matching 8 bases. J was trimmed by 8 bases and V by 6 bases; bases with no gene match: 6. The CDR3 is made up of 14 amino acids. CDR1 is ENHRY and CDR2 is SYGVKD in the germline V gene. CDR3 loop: CAIRPTGADSPLHF. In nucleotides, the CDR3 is TGTGCCATCAGGCCGACAGGGGCGGATTCACCCCTCCACTTT.

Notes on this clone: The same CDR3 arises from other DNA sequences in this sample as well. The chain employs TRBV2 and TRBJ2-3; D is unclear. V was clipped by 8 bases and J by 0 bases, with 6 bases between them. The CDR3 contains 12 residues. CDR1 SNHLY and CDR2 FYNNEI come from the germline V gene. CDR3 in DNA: TGTGCCAGCGGAGATAGCACAGATACGCAGTATTTT. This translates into CASGDSTDTQYF.

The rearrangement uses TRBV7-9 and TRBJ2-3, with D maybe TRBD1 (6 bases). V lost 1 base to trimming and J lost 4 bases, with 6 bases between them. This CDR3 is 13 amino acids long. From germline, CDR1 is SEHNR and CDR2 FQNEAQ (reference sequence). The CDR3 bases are TGTGCCAGCAGCTTAGGGACAGCAGATACGCAGTATTTT. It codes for CASSLGTADTQYF.

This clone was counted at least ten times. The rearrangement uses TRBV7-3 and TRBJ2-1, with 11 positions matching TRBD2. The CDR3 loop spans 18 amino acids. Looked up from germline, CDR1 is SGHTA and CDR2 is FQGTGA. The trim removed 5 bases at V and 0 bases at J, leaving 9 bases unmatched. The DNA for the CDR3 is TGTGCCAGCAGCCCCCGGACTAGCGGGCGGAGCTCCTACAATGAGCAGTTCTTC. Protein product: CASSPRTSGRSSYNEQFF.

CDR3 sequence: CASSLFAGVGYNEQFF. Here the CDR3 DNA reads TGTGCCAGCAGCTTATTTGCGGGGGTAGGTTACAATGAGCAGTTCTTC. The chain has TRBV7-9 and TRBJ2-1, with 7 positions matching TRBD2. From germline, CDR1 is SEHNR and CDR2 FQNEAQ (reference sequence). This CDR3 has 16 residues. V trimming: 2 bases; J trimming: 4 bases; junction bases outside the gene matches: 8.

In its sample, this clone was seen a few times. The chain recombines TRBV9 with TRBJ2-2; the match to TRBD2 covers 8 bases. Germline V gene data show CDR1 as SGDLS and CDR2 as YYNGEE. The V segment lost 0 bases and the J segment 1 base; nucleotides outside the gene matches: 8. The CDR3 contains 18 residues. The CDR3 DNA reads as TGTGCCAGCAGCGTAGTCCCCCTAGCGGGCCAGAACACCGGGGAGCTGTTTTTT. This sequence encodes CASSVVPLAGQNTGELFF.

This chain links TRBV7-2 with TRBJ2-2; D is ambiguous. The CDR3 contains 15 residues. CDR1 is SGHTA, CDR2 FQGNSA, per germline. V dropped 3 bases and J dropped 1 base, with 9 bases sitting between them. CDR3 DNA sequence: TGTGCCAGCAGCTTTCGGACGGAGAACACCGGGGAGCTGTTTTTT. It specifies CASSFRTENTGELFF.

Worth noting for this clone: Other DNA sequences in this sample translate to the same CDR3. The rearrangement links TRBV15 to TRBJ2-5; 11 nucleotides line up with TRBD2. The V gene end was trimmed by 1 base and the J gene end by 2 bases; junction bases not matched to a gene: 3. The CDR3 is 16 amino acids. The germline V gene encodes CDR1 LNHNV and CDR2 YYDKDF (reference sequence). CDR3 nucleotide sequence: TGTGCCACCAGCAGAGCCGGGACTAGCGGACAAGAGACCCAGTACTTC. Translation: CATSRAGTSGQETQYF.

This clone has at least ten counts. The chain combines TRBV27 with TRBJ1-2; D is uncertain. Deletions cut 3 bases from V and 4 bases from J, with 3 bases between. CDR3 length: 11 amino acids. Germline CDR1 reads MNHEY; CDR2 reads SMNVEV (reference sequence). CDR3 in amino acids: CASSFLYGYTF. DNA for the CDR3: TGTGCCAGCAGTTTTCTCTATGGCTACACCTTC.

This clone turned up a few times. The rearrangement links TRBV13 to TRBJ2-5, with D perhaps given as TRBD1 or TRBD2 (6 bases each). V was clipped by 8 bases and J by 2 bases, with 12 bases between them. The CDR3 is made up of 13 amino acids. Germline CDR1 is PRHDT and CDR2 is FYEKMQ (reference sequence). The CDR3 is CASRGHLQETQYF. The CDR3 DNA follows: TGTGCCAGCCGGGGGCATTTACAAGAGACCCAGTACTTC. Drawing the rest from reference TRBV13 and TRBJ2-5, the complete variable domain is AAGVIQSPRHLIKEKRETATLKCYPIPRHDTVYWYQQGPGQDPQFLISFYEKMQSDKGSIPDRFSAQQFSDYHSELNMSSLELGDSALYFCASRGHLQETQYFGPGTRLLVL.

CDR3 protein: CASSSRPGTGPGANVLTF. CDR3 DNA: TGTGCCAGCAGCTCTCGTCCCGGGACAGGGCCCGGGGCCAACGTCCTGACTTTC. The chain recombines TRBV7-9 with TRBJ2-6; TRBD1 agrees at 9 bases. The CDR3 is 18 residues long. Germline assignment: CDR1 SEHNR and CDR2 FQNEAQ (reference sequence). V gave up 4 bases and J gave up 4 bases; unmatched junction bases: 11.

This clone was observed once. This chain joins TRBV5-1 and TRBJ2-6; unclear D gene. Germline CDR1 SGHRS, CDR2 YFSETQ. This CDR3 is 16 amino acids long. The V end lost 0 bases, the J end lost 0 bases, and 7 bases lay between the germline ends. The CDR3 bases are TGCGCCAGCAGCTTGGTTCAAATCTCTGGGGCCAACGTCCTGACTTTC. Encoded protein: CASSLVQISGANVLTF.